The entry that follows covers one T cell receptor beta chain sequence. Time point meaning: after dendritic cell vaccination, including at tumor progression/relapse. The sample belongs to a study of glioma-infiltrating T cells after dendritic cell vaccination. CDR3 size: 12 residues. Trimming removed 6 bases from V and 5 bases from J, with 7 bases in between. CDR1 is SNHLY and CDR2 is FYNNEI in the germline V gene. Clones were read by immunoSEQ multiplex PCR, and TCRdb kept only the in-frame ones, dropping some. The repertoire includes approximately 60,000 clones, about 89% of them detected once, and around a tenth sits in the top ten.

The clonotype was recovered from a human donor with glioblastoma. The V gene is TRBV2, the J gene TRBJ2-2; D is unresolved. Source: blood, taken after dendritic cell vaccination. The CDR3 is CASRGETGELFF. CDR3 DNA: TGTGCCAGCAGAGGAGAAACCGGGGAGCTGTTTTTT.